Detailed here is one TCR beta chain. Antigen unknown. This entry is derived from a study of T cells in Graves' hyperthyroidism and ophthalmopathy. Study findings and constraints: Ophthalmopathy and stable hyperthyroidism were told apart by a 13 V-J model.

There were TCR beta CDR3 regions amplified from RNA transcripts. An initial round of RT-PCR targeting the TCR CDR3 relied on the HTBI primer set. TCRdb processed the multiplex PCR reads anew with MiXCR; each CDR3 protein has one entry. The sample contains a few hundred thousand distinct CDR3 sequences, just over 45% of which appear only once. For Graves' hyperthyroidism to be stable, ophthalmopathy could not progress within 18 months. Orbital computed tomography and thyroid ultrasound, together with serum TRAb and thyroxine and clinical symptoms, were used for diagnoses. V was pared by 9 bases and J by 1 base, with 15 bases between. Germline CDR1 is LNHDA and CDR2 is SQIVND (reference sequence). The CDR3 covers 14 residues.

The sequencing input was peripheral blood or thyroid tissue (not recorded which). The chain joins TRBV19 to TRBJ1-2, with no clear D. The sequence was obtained from a woman younger than 30 with Graves' hyperthyroidism. The CDR3 spells CASSLMALNYGYTF. The CDR3 DNA follows: TGTGCCAGCAGTTTAATGGCGCTTAACTATGGCTACACCTTC.